The entry below gives a single T cell receptor (beta chain) sequence along with its context. The data originate from a study of blood T cell repertoires in COVID-19. At the level of the study: T cells, B-cell-depleted T cells, or PBMCs supplied cDNA or gDNA.

The protocol was immunoSEQ multiplex PCR, while the TCRdb copy is restricted to in-frame clones and leaves out a portion. The table has about 230,000 clones, about nine tenths seen once. This CDR3 spans 14 amino acids. V shed 5 bases, J shed 11 bases, and the junction held 9 bases outside the gene matches. Germline CDR1 and CDR2: MNHEY and SVGAGI. This TCR came from a woman aged 25 to 39 with acute COVID-19. Sequenced material: PBMCs or T cells enriched from blood (not recorded which). The V and J genes are TRBV6-5 and TRBJ1-6, with 7 nucleotides matching TRBD1. The CDR3, as DNA: TGTGCCAGCAGTCGACAGGGACGAGGGACACCCCTCCACTTT. Amino acid sequence: CASSRQGRGTPLHF.